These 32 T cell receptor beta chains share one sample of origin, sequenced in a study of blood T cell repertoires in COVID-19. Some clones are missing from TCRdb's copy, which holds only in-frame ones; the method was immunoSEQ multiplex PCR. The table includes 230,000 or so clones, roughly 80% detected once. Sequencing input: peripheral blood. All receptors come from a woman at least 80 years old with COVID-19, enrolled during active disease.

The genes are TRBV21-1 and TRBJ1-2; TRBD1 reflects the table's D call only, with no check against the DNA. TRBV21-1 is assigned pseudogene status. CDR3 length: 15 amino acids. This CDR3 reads CASSKAYRGQYGYTF. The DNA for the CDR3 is TGTGCCAGCAGCAAAGCGTACAGGGGGCAGTATGGCTACACCTTC.

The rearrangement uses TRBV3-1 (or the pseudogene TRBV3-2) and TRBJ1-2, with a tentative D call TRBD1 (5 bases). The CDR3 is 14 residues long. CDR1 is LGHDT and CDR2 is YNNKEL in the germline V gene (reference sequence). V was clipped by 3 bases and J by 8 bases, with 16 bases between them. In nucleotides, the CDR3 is TGTGCCAGCAGCCACAGGGATGGGGCAGGGGGCTACACCTTC. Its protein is CASSHRDGAGGYTF.

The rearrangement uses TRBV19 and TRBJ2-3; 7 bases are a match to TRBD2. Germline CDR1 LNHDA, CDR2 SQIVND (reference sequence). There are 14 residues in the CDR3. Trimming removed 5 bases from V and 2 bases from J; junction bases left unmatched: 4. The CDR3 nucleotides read TGTGCCAGTAGTCCTCTAGCGGCCACAGATACGCAGTATTTT. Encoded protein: CASSPLAATDTQYF.

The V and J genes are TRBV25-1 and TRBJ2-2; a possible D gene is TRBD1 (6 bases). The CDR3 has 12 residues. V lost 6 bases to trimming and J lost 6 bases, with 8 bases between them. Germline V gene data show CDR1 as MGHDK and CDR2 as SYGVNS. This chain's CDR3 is CASRAGAGELFF. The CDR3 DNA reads TGTGCCAGCAGAGCAGGGGCCGGGGAGCTGTTTTTT.

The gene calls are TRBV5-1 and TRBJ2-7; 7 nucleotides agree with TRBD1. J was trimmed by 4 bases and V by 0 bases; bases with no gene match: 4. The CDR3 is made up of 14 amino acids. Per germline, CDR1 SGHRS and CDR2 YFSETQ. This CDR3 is CASSLEGQPYEQYF. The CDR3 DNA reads TGCGCCAGCAGCTTGGAGGGACAGCCTTACGAGCAGTACTTC.

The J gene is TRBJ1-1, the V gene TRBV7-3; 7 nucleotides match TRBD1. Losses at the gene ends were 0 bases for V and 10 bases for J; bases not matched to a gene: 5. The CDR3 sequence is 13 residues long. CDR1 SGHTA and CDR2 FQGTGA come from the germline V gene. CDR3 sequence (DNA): TGTGCCAGCAGCTTAACGTCGACAGGGTCAGCTTTCTTT. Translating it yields CASSLTSTGSAFF.

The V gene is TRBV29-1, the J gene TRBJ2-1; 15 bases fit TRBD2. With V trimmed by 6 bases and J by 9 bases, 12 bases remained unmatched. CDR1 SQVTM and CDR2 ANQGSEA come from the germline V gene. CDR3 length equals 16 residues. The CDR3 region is CSVSGTSGGPLGEQFF. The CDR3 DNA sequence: TGCAGCGTATCCGGGACTAGCGGGGGGCCCCTCGGTGAGCAGTTCTTC.

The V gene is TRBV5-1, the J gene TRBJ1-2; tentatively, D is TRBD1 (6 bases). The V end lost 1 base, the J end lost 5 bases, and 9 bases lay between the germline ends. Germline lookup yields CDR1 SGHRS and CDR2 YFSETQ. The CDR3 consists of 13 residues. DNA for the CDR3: TGCGCCAGCAGCTTGAAGGGGGAGTATGGCTACACCTTC. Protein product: CASSLKGEYGYTF.

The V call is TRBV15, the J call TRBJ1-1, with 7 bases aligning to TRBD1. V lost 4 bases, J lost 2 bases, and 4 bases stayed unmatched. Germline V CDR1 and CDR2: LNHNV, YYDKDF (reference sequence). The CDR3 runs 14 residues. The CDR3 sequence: CATSTRTGNTEAFF. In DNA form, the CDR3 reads TGTGCCACCAGCACAAGGACAGGCAACACTGAAGCTTTCTTT.

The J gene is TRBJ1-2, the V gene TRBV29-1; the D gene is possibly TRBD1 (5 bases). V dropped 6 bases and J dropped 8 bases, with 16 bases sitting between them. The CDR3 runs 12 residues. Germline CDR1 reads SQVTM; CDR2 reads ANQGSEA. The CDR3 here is CSVGDSVVGYTF. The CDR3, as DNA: TGCAGCGTCGGGGACTCGGTAGTCGGCTACACCTTC.

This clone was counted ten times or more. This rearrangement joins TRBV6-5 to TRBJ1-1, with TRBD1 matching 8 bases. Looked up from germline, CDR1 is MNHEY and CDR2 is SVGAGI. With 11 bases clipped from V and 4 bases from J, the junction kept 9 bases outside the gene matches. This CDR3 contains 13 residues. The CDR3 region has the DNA TGTGCCGGAGACAGGGGAGGGGGCACTGAAGCTTTCTTT. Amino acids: CAGDRGGGTEAFF.

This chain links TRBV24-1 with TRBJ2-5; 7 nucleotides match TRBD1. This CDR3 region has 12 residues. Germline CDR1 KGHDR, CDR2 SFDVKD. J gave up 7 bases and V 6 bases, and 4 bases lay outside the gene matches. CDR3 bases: TGTGCCACCAGTATGACAGGGTGGACCCAGTACTTC. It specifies CATSMTGWTQYF.

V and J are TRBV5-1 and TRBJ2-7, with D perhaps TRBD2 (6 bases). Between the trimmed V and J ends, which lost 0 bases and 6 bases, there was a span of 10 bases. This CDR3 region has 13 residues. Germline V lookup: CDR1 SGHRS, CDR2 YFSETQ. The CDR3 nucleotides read TGCGCCAGCAGCTTGGTGGAGGGGTTCGAGCAGTACTTC. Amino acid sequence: CASSLVEGFEQYF.

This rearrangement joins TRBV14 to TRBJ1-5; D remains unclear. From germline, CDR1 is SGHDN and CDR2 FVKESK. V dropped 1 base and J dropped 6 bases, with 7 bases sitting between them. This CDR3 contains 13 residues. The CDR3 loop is CASSQAVGQPQHF. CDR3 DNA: TGTGCCAGCAGCCAAGCTGTCGGTCAGCCCCAGCATTTT.

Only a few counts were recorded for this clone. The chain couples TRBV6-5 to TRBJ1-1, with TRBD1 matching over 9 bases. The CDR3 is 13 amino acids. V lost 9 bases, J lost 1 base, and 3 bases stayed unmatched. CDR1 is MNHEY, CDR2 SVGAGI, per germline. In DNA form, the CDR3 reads TGTGCCAGTAAACAGGGGGCGAACACTGAAGCTTTCTTT. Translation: CASKQGANTEAFF.

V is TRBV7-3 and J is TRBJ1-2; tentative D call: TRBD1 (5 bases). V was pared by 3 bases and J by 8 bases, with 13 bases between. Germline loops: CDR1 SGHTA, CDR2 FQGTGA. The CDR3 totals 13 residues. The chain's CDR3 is CASSFHGGRGYTF. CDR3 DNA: TGTGCCAGCAGCTTCCACGGGGGACGCGGCTACACCTTC.

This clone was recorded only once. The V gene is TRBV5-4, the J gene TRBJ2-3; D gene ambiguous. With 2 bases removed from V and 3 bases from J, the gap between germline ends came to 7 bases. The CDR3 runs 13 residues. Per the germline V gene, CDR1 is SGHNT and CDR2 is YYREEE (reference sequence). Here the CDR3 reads CASSLLMTDTQYF. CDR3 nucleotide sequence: TGTGCCAGCAGCTTATTAATGACAGATACGCAGTATTTT.

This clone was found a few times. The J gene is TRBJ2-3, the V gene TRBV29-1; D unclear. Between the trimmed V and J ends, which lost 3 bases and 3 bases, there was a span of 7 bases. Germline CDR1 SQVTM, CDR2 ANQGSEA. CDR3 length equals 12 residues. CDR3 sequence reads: CSVDHWTDTQYF. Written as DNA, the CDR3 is TGCAGCGTTGACCACTGGACAGATACGCAGTATTTT.

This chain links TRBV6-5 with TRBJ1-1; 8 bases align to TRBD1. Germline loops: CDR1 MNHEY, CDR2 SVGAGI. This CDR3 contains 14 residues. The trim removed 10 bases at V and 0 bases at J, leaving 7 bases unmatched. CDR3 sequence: CATWTGLMNTEAFF. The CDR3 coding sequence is TGTGCCACTTGGACAGGGCTCATGAACACTGAAGCTTTCTTT.

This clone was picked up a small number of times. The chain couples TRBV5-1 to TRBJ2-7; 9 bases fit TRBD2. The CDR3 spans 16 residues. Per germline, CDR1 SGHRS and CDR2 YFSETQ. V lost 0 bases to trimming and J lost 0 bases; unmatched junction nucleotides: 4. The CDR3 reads CASSLVRGGPSYEQYF. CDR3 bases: TGCGCCAGCAGCTTGGTGCGGGGGGGCCCCTCCTACGAGCAGTACTTC.

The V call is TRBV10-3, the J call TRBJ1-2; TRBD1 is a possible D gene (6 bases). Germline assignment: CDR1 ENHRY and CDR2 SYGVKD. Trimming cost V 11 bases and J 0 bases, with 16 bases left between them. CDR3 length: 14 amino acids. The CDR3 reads CASSDRRANYGYTF. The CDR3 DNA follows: TGTGCCTCTTCCGACAGGCGAGCTAACTATGGCTACACCTTC.

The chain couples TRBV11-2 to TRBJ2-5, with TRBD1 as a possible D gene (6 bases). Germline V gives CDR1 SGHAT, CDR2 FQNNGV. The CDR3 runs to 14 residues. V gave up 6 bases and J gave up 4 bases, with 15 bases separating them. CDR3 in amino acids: CASRLTQGLETQYF. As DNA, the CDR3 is TGTGCCAGCAGGCTAACCCAGGGGTTAGAGACCCAGTACTTC.

The CDR3 loop reads CASSISNRGYGGDQPQHF. The CDR3 DNA reads as TGTGCCAGCAGCATCAGCAATAGAGGTTATGGGGGGGATCAGCCCCAGCATTTT. The rearrangement joins TRBV7-9 to TRBJ1-5; tentatively, D is TRBD1 (5 bases). There are 18 residues in the CDR3. Trimming took 5 bases from V and 5 from J, leaving 25 bases between them. Germline V gene lookup returns CDR1 SEHNR and CDR2 FQNEAQ (reference sequence).

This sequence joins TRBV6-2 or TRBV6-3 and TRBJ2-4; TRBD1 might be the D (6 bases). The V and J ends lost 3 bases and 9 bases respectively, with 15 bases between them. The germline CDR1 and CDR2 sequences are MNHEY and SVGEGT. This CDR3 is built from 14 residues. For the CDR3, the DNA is TGTGCCAGCAGTTATGTCGGGACATTTTCCATTCAGTACTTC. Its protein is CASSYVGTFSIQYF.

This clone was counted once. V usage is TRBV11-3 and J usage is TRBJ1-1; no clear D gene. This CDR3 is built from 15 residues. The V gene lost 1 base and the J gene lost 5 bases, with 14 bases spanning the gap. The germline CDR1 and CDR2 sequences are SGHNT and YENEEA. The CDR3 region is CASSLVAGFMTEAFF. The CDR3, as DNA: TGTGCCAGCAGCTTAGTTGCCGGGTTCATGACTGAAGCTTTCTTT.

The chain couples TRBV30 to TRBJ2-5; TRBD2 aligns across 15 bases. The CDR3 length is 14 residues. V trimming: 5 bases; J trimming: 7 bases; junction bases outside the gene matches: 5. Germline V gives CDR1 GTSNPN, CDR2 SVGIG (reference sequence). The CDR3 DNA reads TGTGCCTGGGGGACTAGCGGGAGGCTTACGACCCAGTACTTC. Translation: CAWGTSGRLTTQYF.

The CDR3 protein is CASTRSGTRPEQFF. CDR3 bases: TGTGCCAGCACCCGATCGGGGACTCGCCCCGAGCAGTTCTTC. V is TRBV25-1 and J is TRBJ2-1; a possible D gene is TRBD2 (6 bases). This CDR3 is built from 14 residues. CDR1 and CDR2 (germline): MGHDK, SYGVNS. Deletions cut 7 bases from V and 10 bases from J, with 20 bases between.

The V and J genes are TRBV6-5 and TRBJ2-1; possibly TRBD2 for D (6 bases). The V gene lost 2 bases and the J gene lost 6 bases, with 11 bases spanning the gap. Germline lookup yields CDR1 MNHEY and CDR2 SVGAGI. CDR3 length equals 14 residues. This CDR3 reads CASSYGGRGNEQFF. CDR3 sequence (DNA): TGTGCCAGCAGTTACGGGGGGAGAGGCAATGAGCAGTTCTTC.

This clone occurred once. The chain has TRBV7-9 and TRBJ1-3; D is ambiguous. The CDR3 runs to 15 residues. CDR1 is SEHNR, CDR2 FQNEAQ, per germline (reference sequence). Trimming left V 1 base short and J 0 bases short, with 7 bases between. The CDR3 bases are TGTGCCAGCAGCTTAGTACACCCCTCTGGAAACACCATATATTTT. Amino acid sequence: CASSLVHPSGNTIYF.

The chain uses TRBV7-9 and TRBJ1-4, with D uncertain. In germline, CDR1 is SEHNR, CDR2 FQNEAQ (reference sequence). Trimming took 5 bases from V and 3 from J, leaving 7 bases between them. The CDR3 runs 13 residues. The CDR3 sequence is CASSHDSNEKLFF. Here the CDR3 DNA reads TGTGCCAGCAGCCACGACTCTAATGAAAAACTGTTTTTT.

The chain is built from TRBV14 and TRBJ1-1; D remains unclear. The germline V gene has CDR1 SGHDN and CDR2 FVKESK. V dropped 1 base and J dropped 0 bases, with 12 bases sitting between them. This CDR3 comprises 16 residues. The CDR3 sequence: CASSQAGKKMNTEAFF. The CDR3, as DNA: TGTGCCAGCAGCCAAGCCGGGAAGAAAATGAACACTGAAGCTTTCTTT.

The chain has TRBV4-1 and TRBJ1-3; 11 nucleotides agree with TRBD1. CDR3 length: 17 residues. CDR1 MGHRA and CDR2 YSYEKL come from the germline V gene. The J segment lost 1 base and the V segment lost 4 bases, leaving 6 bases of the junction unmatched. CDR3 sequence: CASSRDRGGGSGNTIYF. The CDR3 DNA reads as TGCGCCAGCAGCCGGGACAGGGGGGGAGGGTCTGGAAACACCATATATTTT.